The 18 T cell receptor beta chains reported below all come from one sample, sequenced in a study of T cell responses to AZD1222 COVID-19 vaccine. Data came from immunoSEQ multiplex PCR; TCRdb stores just in-frame clones and leaves some out. There are approximately 180,000 clones in the sample; 80% to 95% occur only once, and more than 9% lies in the top ten. Specimen: peripheral blood, collected on day 0 of AZD1222 vaccination. These receptor sequences come from an adult in good health.

In its sample, this clone was seen once. The J gene is TRBJ2-2, the V gene TRBV2, with 7 bases aligning to TRBD2. After removal of 3 bases from V and 1 base from J, the junction contained 2 bases not matched to a gene. Germline V gene sequence: CDR1 SNHLY, CDR2 FYNNEI. This CDR3 has 15 amino acids. The chain's CDR3 is CASSEASGNTGELFF. The CDR3 coding sequence is TGTGCCAGCAGTGAGGCTAGCGGGAACACCGGGGAGCTGTTTTTT.

The rearrangement uses TRBV6-4 and TRBJ2-1, with 12 nucleotides matching TRBD2. The CDR3 runs 17 residues. The J segment lost 7 bases and the V segment lost 0 bases, leaving 7 bases of the junction unmatched. CDR1 and CDR2 (germline): MRHNA, SNTAGT. The CDR3 protein is CASSDSSQTSGGNEQFF. The CDR3 DNA reads TGTGCCAGCAGTGACTCGAGTCAGACTAGCGGGGGAAATGAGCAGTTCTTC.

As regards this clone: Mismatch with germline at one junction end may stem from a read error. This chain uses TRBV7-2 with TRBJ2-3; possible D gene TRBD2, 5 bases. The CDR3 spans 14 residues. The germline V gene has CDR1 SGHTA and CDR2 FQGNSA. CDR3 sequence reads: CASSLGFSADTQYF. The DNA of the CDR3 is TGTGCCAGCAGTTTAGGGTTTAGCGCAGATACGCAGTATTTT. Using reference TRBV7-2 and TRBJ2-3 for the parts outside the CDR3, the full variable domain is GAGVSQSPSNKVTEKGKDVELRCDPISGHTALYWYRQSLGQGLEFLIYFQGNSAPDKSGLPSDRFSAERTGGSVSTLTIQRTQQEDSAVYLCASSLGFSADTQYFGPGTRLTVL.

This clone was observed a single time. This chain connects TRBV2 to TRBJ1-2; the D is unclear. With 5 bases removed from V and 7 bases from J, the gap between germline ends came to 5 bases. The CDR3 runs to 10 residues. Germline CDR1 is SNHLY and CDR2 is FYNNEI. CDR3 nucleotides: TGTGCCAGCAGTCGACCTGGCTACACCTTC. Translating gives CASSRPGYTF.

The chain employs TRBV5-8 and TRBJ2-7; TRBD2 aligns across 7 bases. The CDR3 contains 15 residues. The germline V gene encodes CDR1 SGHTS and CDR2 YDEGEE. The J segment lost 3 bases and the V segment lost 4 bases, leaving 10 bases of the junction unmatched. The CDR3 region has the DNA TGTGCCAGCAGCCTAACCTGGGGGGGGAGCTACGAGCAGTACTTC. Encoded protein: CASSLTWGGSYEQYF.

Notes on this clone: Within the sample, other DNA sequences also encode this same CDR3. The rearrangement links TRBV7-3 to TRBJ1-1, with no clear D. This CDR3 comprises 13 residues. V lost 6 bases and J lost 0, with 8 bases in between. CDR1 SGHTA and CDR2 FQGTGA come from the germline V gene. The CDR3 DNA reads TGTGCCAGCAGTACGGGAATGAACACTGAAGCTTTCTTT. Residues: CASSTGMNTEAFF.

This sequence joins TRBV6-5 and TRBJ1-1; D remains ambiguous. There are 13 residues in the CDR3. Deletions cut 8 bases from V and 0 bases from J, with 10 bases between. Germline CDR1 reads MNHEY; CDR2 reads SVGAGI. The CDR3 DNA reads as TGTGCCAGCTGGGAAATTATGAACACTGAAGCTTTCTTT. Residues: CASWEIMNTEAFF.

J is TRBJ1-2 and V is TRBV6-4; D is ambiguous. V was cut by 6 bases and J by 7 bases, with 12 bases left in between. CDR3 length: 12 amino acids. Germline V gives CDR1 MRHNA, CDR2 SNTAGT. The CDR3 DNA follows: TGTGCCAGCAGAACGACCCTCGGTGGCTACACCTTC. This sequence encodes CASRTTLGGYTF.

The V gene is TRBV6-2 or TRBV6-3, the J gene TRBJ2-7; D is uncertain. Germline loops: CDR1 MNHEY, CDR2 SVGEGT. The CDR3 has 12 amino acids. Trimming pared 6 bases from V and 4 bases from J, leaving 10 bases between. The CDR3, as DNA: TGTGCCAGCAGCCCCCTAGGGTACGAGCAGTACGTC. Amino acid sequence: CASSPLGYEQYV.

This chain uses TRBV3-1 (or the pseudogene TRBV3-2) with TRBJ1-2; D is perhaps TRBD1 (5 bases). CDR3 size: 13 residues. The V gene lost 3 bases and the J gene lost 6 bases, with 11 bases spanning the gap. The V gene's germline CDR1 is LGHDT and CDR2 YNNKEL (reference sequence). In nucleotides, the CDR3 is TGTGCCAGCAGCCAGGGGGGGAAGGATGGCTACACCTTC. Translating gives CASSQGGKDGYTF.

The chain employs TRBV28 and TRBJ1-5; 8 bases line up with TRBD1. J gave up 2 bases and V 2 bases, and 8 bases lay outside the gene matches. CDR1 MDHEN and CDR2 SYDVKM come from the germline V gene. The CDR3 loop spans 17 amino acids. CDR3 in amino acids: CASSLLQGALGNQPQHF. The CDR3 DNA reads TGTGCCAGCAGTTTACTTCAGGGGGCGCTTGGCAATCAGCCCCAGCATTTT.

This chain connects TRBV6-4 to TRBJ1-2; 7 nucleotides match TRBD1. The length of the CDR3 is 13 residues. V dropped 6 bases and J dropped 3; count of bases not matched to a gene: 4. Germline V gene data show CDR1 as MRHNA and CDR2 as SNTAGT. The CDR3 nucleotides are TGTGCCAGCAGCGCTGACAGGGACTATGGCTACACCTTC. This encodes CASSADRDYGYTF.

This clone was seen just once. The chain has TRBV14 and TRBJ2-1, with 7 bases fitting TRBD2. With 0 bases clipped from V and 16 bases from J, the junction kept 6 bases outside the gene matches. Germline assignment: CDR1 SGHDN and CDR2 FVKESK. There are 12 residues in the CDR3. This chain's CDR3 is CASSQDGGVPFF. The CDR3 bases are TGTGCCAGCAGCCAAGATGGGGGGGTGCCCTTCTTC.

This chain connects TRBV6-5 to TRBJ1-1; 7 nucleotides line up with TRBD1. CDR3 length: 14 amino acids. J gave up 4 bases and V 6 bases, and 8 bases lay outside the gene matches. CDR1 is MNHEY and CDR2 is SVGAGI in the germline V gene. DNA for the CDR3: TGTGCCAGCAGCCGCACAGGGGAAGGCACTGAAGCTTTCTTT. It yields the protein CASSRTGEGTEAFF.

The chain recombines TRBV19 with TRBJ1-5; D may be TRBD1 (5 bases). Trimming stripped 2 bases from V and 5 bases from J, with 10 bases between. This CDR3 is 14 amino acids long. Per germline, CDR1 LNHDA and CDR2 SQIVND (reference sequence). The CDR3 spells CASSITPGHQPQHF. In DNA form, the CDR3 reads TGTGCCAGTAGTATAACCCCGGGGCATCAGCCCCAGCATTTT.

This rearrangement joins TRBV3-1 (or the pseudogene TRBV3-2) to TRBJ1-2; D unclear. V was clipped by 1 base and J by 8 bases, with 11 bases between them. The CDR3 is made up of 13 amino acids. Germline CDR1 LGHDT, CDR2 YNNKEL (reference sequence). The CDR3: CASSQGGRYGYTF. The DNA of the CDR3 is TGTGCCAGCAGCCAAGGCGGGCGGTACGGCTACACCTTC.

V gene TRBV2 combines with J gene TRBJ1-5; no reliable D call. The germline V and J ends were trimmed by 10 bases and 4 bases, with 8 bases remaining between them. The germline gives CDR1 SNHLY, CDR2 FYNNEI. The CDR3 is 11 amino acids. The CDR3 region has the DNA TGTGCCACCCGACGGAATCAGCCCCAGCATTTT. This translates into CATRRNQPQHF.

The J gene is TRBJ1-2, the V gene TRBV14; D is unclear. Between the trimmed V and J ends, which lost 5 bases and 0 bases, there was a span of 7 bases. The CDR3 runs to 13 residues. Germline CDR1 and CDR2: SGHDN and FVKESK. The CDR3 bases are TGTGCCAGCAGCAGGGATACTAACTATGGCTACACCTTC. Encoded protein: CASSRDTNYGYTF.